This T cell receptor beta chain came from a study of blood T cell repertoires in COVID-19. Only in-frame clones appear in the TCRdb table, and some are missing; sequencing was by immunoSEQ multiplex PCR. The profile shows about 100,000 clones, about 82% of them singletons. The germline gives CDR1 KGHSH, CDR2 LQKENI. Trimming removed 0 bases at V and 6 bases at J, with 14 bases between. This CDR3 contains 15 residues. This rearrangement joins TRBV18 to TRBJ1-2; weak D call: TRBD1 (6 bases). This TCR was recovered from a man in his fifties or sixties with active or convalescent COVID-19. Sequencing was carried out using peripheral blood. DNA of the CDR3: TGTGCCAGCTCACCACCGCTCAGGGGCGCGGATGGCTACACCTTC. The encoded protein is CASSPPLRGADGYTF.